One sample yielded the 27 T cell receptor beta chains listed below, sequenced in a study of blood T cell repertoires in COVID-19. Some clones are missing from TCRdb's copy, which holds only in-frame ones; the method was immunoSEQ multiplex PCR. The table records about 140,000 clones, less than 85% of them present only once. Input material: peripheral blood. Receptors originate from a woman older than 75 in a cohort sampled during active or convalescent COVID-19.

The gene calls are TRBV5-1 and TRBJ2-2; the match to TRBD2 covers 10 bases. The ends lost 3 bases at V and 0 bases at J; junction bases unmatched: 5. CDR3 length: 17 residues. Looked up from germline, CDR1 is SGHRS and CDR2 is YFSETQ. The CDR3, as DNA: TGCGCCAGCAGCTATCTAGCGGGGGCATCGAACACCGGGGAGCTGTTTTTT. Amino acids: CASSYLAGASNTGELFF.

V and J are TRBV12-3 or TRBV12-4 and TRBJ1-2; D unclear. The CDR3 covers 13 residues. The ends were cut back, 2 bases at V and 4 bases at J, with 8 bases in the middle. The CDR3 region is CASSLRGFYGYTF. CDR3 sequence (DNA): TGTGCCAGCAGTTTACGGGGATTCTATGGCTACACCTTC.

The chain is built from TRBV7-3 and TRBJ2-3; 7 nucleotides agree with TRBD2. Per germline, CDR1 SGHTA and CDR2 FQGTGA. Losses at the gene ends were 1 base for V and 1 base for J; bases not matched to a gene: 5. The length of the CDR3 is 16 residues. In DNA, the CDR3 is TGTGCCAGCAGCTTAAGTGGTCTAGCGGGCACAGATACGCAGTATTTT. It is translated as CASSLSGLAGTDTQYF.

This clone was counted only a few times. The chain uses TRBV6-6 and TRBJ1-5; 7 bases map to TRBD1. The J segment lost 5 bases and the V segment lost 7 bases, leaving 8 bases of the junction unmatched. CDR3 length equals 14 residues. The germline gives CDR1 MNHNY, CDR2 SVGAGI (reference sequence). CDR3 region: CASKPRQGDQPQHF. CDR3 bases: TGTGCCAGCAAACCCCGACAGGGTGATCAGCCCCAGCATTTT.

The chain recombines TRBV29-1 with TRBJ1-2; D remains unclear. Between the trimmed V and J ends, which lost 3 bases and 4 bases, there was a span of 9 bases. Germline-derived CDR1 and CDR2 are SQVTM and ANQGSEA. The CDR3 runs 12 residues. As DNA, the CDR3 is TGCAGCGTTGAGGGCATCACCTATGGCTACACCTTC. This codes for CSVEGITYGYTF.

V and J are TRBV3-1 (or the pseudogene TRBV3-2) and TRBJ2-1; D is possibly TRBD2 (5 bases). Germline CDR1 is LGHDT and CDR2 is YNNKEL (reference sequence). The CDR3 runs 14 residues. Trimming removed 1 base at V and 11 bases at J, with 15 bases between. CDR3 region: CASSQAPTAEKQFF. Here the CDR3 DNA reads TGTGCCAGCAGCCAAGCCCCTACAGCGGAGAAGCAGTTCTTC.

The chain carries TRBV7-3 and TRBJ1-1; the D is unclear. Between the trimmed V and J ends, which lost 5 bases and 1 base, there was a span of 8 bases. The CDR3 contains 13 residues. Germline assignment: CDR1 SGHTA and CDR2 FQGTGA. The CDR3: CASSPTRNTEAFF. The CDR3 nucleotides are TGTGCCAGCAGCCCTACGAGGAACACTGAAGCTTTCTTT.

The V gene is TRBV7-2, the J gene TRBJ2-5, with D maybe TRBD2 (7 bases). Germline V gene lookup returns CDR1 SGHTA and CDR2 FQGNSA. Trimming left V 3 bases short and J 2 bases short, with 19 bases between. CDR3 length equals 17 residues. CDR3 amino acids: CASSFGGGGGRQETQYF. The CDR3 coding sequence is TGTGCCAGCAGCTTTGGGGGCGGAGGCGGGAGACAAGAGACCCAGTACTTC.

The V and J genes are TRBV21-1 and TRBJ2-7; the table names TRBD1, a call not compared with the DNA. TRBV21-1 is a pseudogene. The CDR3 extends over 15 amino acids. The chain's CDR3 is CASSKDGQGGGEQYF. In DNA form, the CDR3 reads TGTGCCAGCAGCAAAGACGGACAGGGGGGTGGGGAGCAGTACTTC.

The chain couples TRBV1 to TRBJ2-2; the table assigns TRBD2, which was not confirmed against the DNA. TRBV1 is a known pseudogene. The CDR3 is 15 amino acids. The CDR3 protein is CTSSQGRGGAGELFF. The DNA for the CDR3 is TGCACCAGCAGCCAAGGCCGCGGGGGGGCCGGGGAGCTGTTTTTT.

The V and J genes are TRBV19 and TRBJ2-1; 7 bases are shared with TRBD1. Germline CDR1 LNHDA, CDR2 SQIVND (reference sequence). V lost 0 bases and J lost 9; bases outside the gene matches: 2. The CDR3 is made up of 13 amino acids. The CDR3 nucleotides are TGTGCCAGTAGTATAGACCGGGACAGTGAGCAGTTCTTC. This sequence encodes CASSIDRDSEQFF.

The chain links TRBV7-2 to TRBJ1-5; 8 bases are a match to TRBD1. Germline V gene data show CDR1 as SGHTA and CDR2 as FQGNSA. V trimming: 7 bases; J trimming: 5 bases; junction bases outside the gene matches: 10. The CDR3 has 15 amino acids. The CDR3 protein is CASTETGQGYQPQHF. In DNA form, the CDR3 reads TGTGCCAGCACCGAGACCGGACAGGGCTATCAGCCCCAGCATTTT.

The DNA for the CDR3 is TGTGCCAGCAGCTGGGAGGGTCCCTATGGCTACACCTTC. Its translation: CASSWEGPYGYTF. V is TRBV7-9 and J is TRBJ1-2; D unclear. Looked up from germline, CDR1 is SEHNR and CDR2 is FQNEAQ (reference sequence). Deletions cut 4 bases from V and 4 bases from J, with 10 bases between. This CDR3 comprises 13 residues. Complete variable domain (other parts from reference TRBV7-9 and TRBJ1-2): DTGVSQNPRHKITKRGQNVTFRCDPISEHNRLYWYRQTLGQGPEFLTYFQNEAQLEKSRLLSDRFSAERPKGSFSTLEIQRTEQGDSAMYLCASSWEGPYGYTFGSGTRLTVV.

The chain employs TRBV6-2 or TRBV6-3 and TRBJ1-6; TRBD1 might be the D (6 bases). Trimming took 0 bases from V and 10 from J, leaving 13 bases between them. The germline CDR1 and CDR2 sequences are MNHEY and SVGEGT. The length of the CDR3 is 15 residues. CDR3 nucleotides: TGTGCCAGCAGTTACTCGGTCAGGGGTCACTCACCCCTCCACTTT. It codes for CASSYSVRGHSPLHF.

The gene calls are TRBV19 and TRBJ2-7, with D possibly TRBD2 on 5 matching bases. The CDR3 consists of 12 residues. CDR1 is LNHDA and CDR2 is SQIVND in the germline V gene (reference sequence). CDR3 nucleotide sequence: TGTGCTGCGGGCAGGCGCCTCTCCGAGCAGTACTTC. As protein: CAAGRRLSEQYF.

Of note for this clone: This sample includes further DNA sequences coding for the same CDR3. The V gene is TRBV5-1, the J gene TRBJ1-3; the D gene is possibly TRBD1 (6 bases). V was shortened by 0 bases and J by 7 bases, with 11 bases between the two germline ends. Germline CDR1 is SGHRS and CDR2 is YFSETQ. This CDR3 has 14 residues. Here the CDR3 DNA reads TGCGCCAGCAGCTTGGGAGGGGGTGGTAACACCATATATTTT. Translation: CASSLGGGGNTIYF.

This clone appeared a few times. The chain is built from TRBV3-1 (or the pseudogene TRBV3-2) and TRBJ1-2, with a tentative D call TRBD1 (5 bases). The CDR3 has 12 residues. Trimming shortened V by 8 bases and J by 6 bases, and 13 bases separated the two germline ends. CDR1 is LGHDT, CDR2 YNNKEL, per germline (reference sequence). The CDR3 region has the DNA TGTGCCAGCGGTGCGGGGCATGATGGCTACACCTTC. Its translation is CASGAGHDGYTF.

The J gene is TRBJ2-1, the V gene TRBV9; 7 bases fit TRBD2. The V gene's germline CDR1 is SGDLS and CDR2 YYNGEE. The CDR3 has 13 amino acids. V dropped 4 bases and J dropped 9; count of bases not matched to a gene: 7. For the CDR3, the DNA is TGTGCCAGCAGCCTTTCAAGCGGGGTTGAGCAGTTCTTC. This codes for CASSLSSGVEQFF.

This rearrangement joins TRBV6-5 to TRBJ1-1, with 8 bases identical to TRBD1. V was clipped by 11 bases and J by 4 bases; unmatched bases: 9. This CDR3 is built from 13 residues. The germline V gene encodes CDR1 MNHEY and CDR2 SVGAGI. CDR3 nucleotides: TGTGCCTGTGGGACAGGAATAGGCACTGAAGCTTTCTTT. Its translation is CACGTGIGTEAFF.

The V call is TRBV3-1 (or the pseudogene TRBV3-2), the J call TRBJ2-1, with 8 bases lining up with TRBD2. The ends lost 10 bases at V and 4 bases at J; junction bases unmatched: 12. The V gene's germline CDR1 is LGHDT and CDR2 YNNKEL (reference sequence). The CDR3 spans 15 residues. The CDR3 sequence: CATSFAQRGYNEQFF. CDR3 nucleotides: TGTGCCACCTCCTTTGCTCAGCGGGGGTACAATGAGCAGTTCTTC.

The chain is built from TRBV12-5 and TRBJ1-2; 7 nucleotides line up with TRBD1. Germline V gene data show CDR1 as LGHNT and CDR2 as FRNRAP. The length of the CDR3 is 13 residues. The junction had 7 bases not matched to a gene; V was cut back by 4 bases and J by 8 bases. CDR3 sequence reads: CASGSGGSGGYTF. CDR3 bases: TGTGCTAGTGGTTCAGGGGGATCCGGGGGCTACACCTTC.

The CDR3 reads CASSTYRGGNGYTF. The CDR3 DNA reads TGTGCCAGCAGTACCTACAGGGGGGGCAACGGCTACACCTTC. This chain uses TRBV28 with TRBJ1-2; 8 bases align to TRBD1. V gave up 5 bases and J gave up 8 bases; unmatched junction bases: 10. This CDR3 spans 14 amino acids. Per germline, CDR1 MDHEN and CDR2 SYDVKM.

The chain recombines TRBV6-2 or TRBV6-3 with TRBJ2-3; D is possibly TRBD2 (5 bases). From germline, CDR1 is MNHEY and CDR2 SVGEGT. The CDR3 consists of 17 residues. V lost 4 bases and J 3 bases, leaving 20 bases between the germline ends. The CDR3 sequence is CASSLLRRGRVTDTQYF. The CDR3 DNA reads as TGTGCCAGCAGTTTACTCCGTCGGGGAAGGGTGACAGATACGCAGTATTTT.

The chain combines TRBV7-8 with TRBJ2-7; 7 nucleotides align to TRBD2. Looked up from germline, CDR1 is SGHVS and CDR2 is FQNEAQ. CDR3 length: 13 residues. V dropped 3 bases and J dropped 7; count of bases not matched to a gene: 6. CDR3 DNA: TGTGCCAGCAGCTTCTACCAGGGAGGGGAGCAGTACGTC. Protein product: CASSFYQGGEQYV.

The CDR3 coding sequence is TGTGCCAGCAGCCAAGGGGGCGTTGGCAATCAGCCCCAGCATTTT. Translating gives CASSQGGVGNQPQHF. The chain uses TRBV3-1 (or the pseudogene TRBV3-2) and TRBJ1-5, with a possible D match to TRBD1 (5 bases). The CDR3 totals 15 residues. Trimming shortened V by 1 base and J by 2 bases, and 9 bases separated the two germline ends. Germline V gives CDR1 LGHDT, CDR2 YNNKEL (reference sequence).

This chain joins TRBV12-5 and TRBJ1-1, with 9 bases matching TRBD1. Germline lookup yields CDR1 LGHNT and CDR2 FRNRAP. Trimming at V came to 7 bases and at J to 2 bases, leaving 5 bases not matched to a gene. The CDR3 extends over 14 amino acids. The CDR3 nucleotides are TGTGCTAGTGTCAAGACAGGGGGAAACACTGAAGCTTTCTTT. It translates to CASVKTGGNTEAFF.

This chain's CDR3 is CASSSTGAFYGYTF. CDR3 DNA: TGTGCCAGCTCATCTACAGGGGCCTTCTATGGCTACACCTTC. This rearrangement joins TRBV18 to TRBJ1-2; TRBD1 matches at 7 bases. After removal of 5 bases from V and 4 bases from J, the junction contained 7 bases not matched to a gene. The CDR3 has 14 amino acids. The germline gives CDR1 KGHSH, CDR2 LQKENI.